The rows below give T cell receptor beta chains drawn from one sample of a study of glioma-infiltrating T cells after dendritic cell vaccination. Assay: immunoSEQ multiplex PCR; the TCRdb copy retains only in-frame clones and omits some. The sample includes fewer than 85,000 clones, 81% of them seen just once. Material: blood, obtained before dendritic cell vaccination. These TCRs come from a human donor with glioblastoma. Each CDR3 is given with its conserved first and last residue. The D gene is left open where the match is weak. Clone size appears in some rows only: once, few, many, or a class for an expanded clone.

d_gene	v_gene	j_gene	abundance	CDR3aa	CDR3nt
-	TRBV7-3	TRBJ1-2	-	CASSPQGGAEPNYGYTF	TGTGCCAGCAGCCCCCAAGGAGGGGCAGAACCTAACTATGGCTACACCTTC
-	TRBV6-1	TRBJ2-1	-	CASSPRGIGYNEQFF	TGTGCCAGCAGTCCCCGGGGGATTGGCTACAATGAGCAGTTCTTC
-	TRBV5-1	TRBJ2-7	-	CASSLGRGDEQYF	TGCGCCAGCAGCTTAGGGCGGGGTGACGAGCAGTACTTC
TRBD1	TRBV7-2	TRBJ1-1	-	CASSLGQENTEAFF	TGTGCCAGCAGCCTGGGACAGGAGAACACTGAAGCTTTCTTT
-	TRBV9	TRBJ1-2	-	CASSVDPGGYGYTF	TGTGCCAGCAGCGTAGATCCGGGAGGCTATGGCTACACCTTC
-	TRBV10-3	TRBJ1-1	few	CATTTGGDTEAFF	TGTGCCACTACGACGGGAGGGGACACTGAAGCTTTCTTT
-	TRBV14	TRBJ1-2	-	CASEAFLGVGYTF	TGTGCCAGCGAAGCGTTTTTAGGCGTAGGCTACACCTTC
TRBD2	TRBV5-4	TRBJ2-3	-	CASSLDLAGATDTQYF	TGTGCCAGCAGCTTGGATCTAGCGGGGGCCACAGATACGCAGTATTTT
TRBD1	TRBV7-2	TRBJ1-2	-	CASSPGGTGFVYGYTF	TGTGCCAGCAGCCCAGGAGGGACAGGGTTCGTCTATGGCTACACCTTC
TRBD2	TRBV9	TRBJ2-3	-	CASSDNPTSGEQYF	TGTGCCAGCAGCGATAATCCGACTAGCGGGGAACAGTATTTT
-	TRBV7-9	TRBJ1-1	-	CASSLPRAESTEAFF	TGTGCCAGCAGCTTACCGAGGGCGGAGAGCACTGAAGCTTTCTTT
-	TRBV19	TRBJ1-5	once	CASSIGGQGNQPQHF	TGTGCCAGTAGTATAGGGGGGCAAGGCAATCAGCCCCAGCATTTT
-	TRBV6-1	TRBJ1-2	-	CASSEDRLGNYGYTF	TGTGCCAGCAGCGAAGACAGGTTAGGTAACTATGGCTACACCTTC
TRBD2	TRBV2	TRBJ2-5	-	CASSGLWVAGGETQYF	TGTGCCAGCAGCGGGCTATGGGTAGCGGGCGGTGAGACCCAGTACTTC
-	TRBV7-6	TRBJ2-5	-	CASTNEGQKQYF	TGTGCCAGCACCAATGAAGGACAAAAGCAGTACTTC
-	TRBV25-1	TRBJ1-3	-	CASRRTGNSGNTIYF	TGTGCCAGCAGAAGAACAGGAAACTCTGGAAACACCATATATTTT
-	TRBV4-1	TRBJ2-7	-	CASSQESGEGSYEQYF	TGCGCCAGCAGCCAAGAATCGGGCGAGGGCTCCTACGAGCAGTACTTC
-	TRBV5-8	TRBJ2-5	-	CASSFQIQETQYF	TGTGCCAGCAGCTTCCAGATCCAAGAGACCCAGTACTTC
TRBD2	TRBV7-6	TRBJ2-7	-	CASSLSYRGGGEQYF	TGTGCCAGCAGCTTAAGCTATCGGGGGGGAGGGGAGCAGTACTTC
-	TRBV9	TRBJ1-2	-	CASSVFPQRTDGYTF	TGTGCCAGCAGCGTATTCCCCCAAAGGACAGATGGCTACACCTTC
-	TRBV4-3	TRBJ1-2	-	CASSQARKNGYTF	TGCGCCAGCAGCCAAGCCAGGAAAAATGGCTACACCTTC
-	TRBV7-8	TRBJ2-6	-	CASSQTDGGANVLTF	TGTGCCAGCAGCCAAACAGACGGTGGGGCCAACGTCCTGACTTTC
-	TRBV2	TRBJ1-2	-	CAIRSQGGNYGYTF	TGTGCCATCCGATCTCAGGGAGGGAACTATGGCTACACCTTC
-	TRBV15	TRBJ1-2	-	CATSREFGTTTPYGYTF	TGTGCCACCAGCAGAGAGTTTGGGACAACTACGCCCTATGGCTACACCTTC
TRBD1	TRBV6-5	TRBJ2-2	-	CASSYLRTGDGGELFF	TGTGCCAGCAGTTATTTAAGGACAGGGGATGGCGGGGAGCTGTTTTTT
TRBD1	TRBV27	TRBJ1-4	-	CASSPGTGGREKLFF	TGTGCCAGCAGTCCAGGGACAGGGGGTAGGGAAAAACTGTTTTTT